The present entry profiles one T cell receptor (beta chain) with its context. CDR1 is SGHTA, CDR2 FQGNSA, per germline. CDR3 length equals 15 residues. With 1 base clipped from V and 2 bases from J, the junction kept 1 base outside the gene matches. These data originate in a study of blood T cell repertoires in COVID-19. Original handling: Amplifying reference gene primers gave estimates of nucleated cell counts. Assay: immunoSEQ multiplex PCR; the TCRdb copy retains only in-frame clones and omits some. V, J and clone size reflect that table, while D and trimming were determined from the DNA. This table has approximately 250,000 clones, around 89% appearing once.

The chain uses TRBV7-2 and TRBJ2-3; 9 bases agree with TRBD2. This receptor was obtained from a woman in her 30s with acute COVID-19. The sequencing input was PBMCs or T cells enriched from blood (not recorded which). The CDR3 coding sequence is TGTGCCAGCAGCTTAGGACTAGCGGACACAGATACGCAGTATTTT. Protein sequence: CASSLGLADTDTQYF. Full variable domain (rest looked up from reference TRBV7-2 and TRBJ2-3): GAGVSQSPSNKVTEKGKDVELRCDPISGHTALYWYRQSLGQGLEFLIYFQGNSAPDKSGLPSDRFSAERTGGSVSTLTIQRTQQEDSAVYLCASSLGLADTDTQYFGPGTRLTVL.